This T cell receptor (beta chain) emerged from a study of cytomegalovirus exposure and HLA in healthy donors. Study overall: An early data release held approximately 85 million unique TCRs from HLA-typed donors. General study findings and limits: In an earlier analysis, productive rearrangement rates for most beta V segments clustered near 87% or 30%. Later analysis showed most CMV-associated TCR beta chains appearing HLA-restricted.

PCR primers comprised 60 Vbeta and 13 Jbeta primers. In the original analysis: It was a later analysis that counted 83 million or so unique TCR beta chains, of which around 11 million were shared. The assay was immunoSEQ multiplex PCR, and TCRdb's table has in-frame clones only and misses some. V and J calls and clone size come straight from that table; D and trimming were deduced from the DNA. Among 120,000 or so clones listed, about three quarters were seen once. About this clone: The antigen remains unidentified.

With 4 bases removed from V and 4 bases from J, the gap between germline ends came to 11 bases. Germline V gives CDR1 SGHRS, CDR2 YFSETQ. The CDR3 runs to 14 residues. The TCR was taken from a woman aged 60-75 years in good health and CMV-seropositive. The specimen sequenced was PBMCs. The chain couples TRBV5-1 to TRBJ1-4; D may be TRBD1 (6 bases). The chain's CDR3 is CASSPDSVNEKLFF. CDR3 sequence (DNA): TGCGCCAGCAGCCCGGACAGCGTTAATGAAAAACTGTTTTTT.